The rows below give T cell receptor beta chains drawn from one sample of a study of human T cells and chemical hapten exposure. Each CDR3 protein is one row after TCRdb ran MiXCR on the RACE reads. This sample carries some 400,000 distinct CDR3 sequences, 4.5% to 6% of them seen once, and the ten largest clones take just over 2.5%. Sequenced material: whole blood, taken in connection with sensitization to the hapten diphenylcyclopropenone (DPC). Source of these receptors: a woman between 45 and 65 years old with alopecia areata. Some clones in this sample may be carry-over from other donors' samples. Both conserved end residues are part of each CDR3. A D gene is named only where the DNA matches it firmly. The listing skips clone size in some rows; elsewhere it reads once, few, many or a size class.

>TRBV7-2|TRBJ2-3|NA|many
TGTGCCAGCAGCGCACCCAGGTATACGCAGTATTTT
CASSAPRYTQYF
>TRBV6-1|TRBJ1-1|NA|few
TGTGCCAGTTGGATCAGCTCTGAAGCTTTCTTT
CASWISSEAFF
>TRBV7-9|TRBJ1-2|NA|many
TGTGCCACCATGGTTCCGGGGGAAGGCGGCTATGGCTACACCTTC
CATMVPGEGGYGYTF
>TRBV20-1|TRBJ1-2|NA|NA
TGCAGTGCTAGAGATGAAGGGCAGCGGGGCTACACCTTC
CSARDEGQRGYTF
>TRBV6-4|TRBJ1-2|NA|few
TGTGCCAGCAGCCCTCATGGGGGATATCAAGCGTATGGCTACACCTTC
CASSPHGGYQAYGYTF
>TRBV4-2|TRBJ2-7|NA|few
TGTGCCAGCAGCCCCTTCGGGACGAGCTCCTACGAGCAGTACTTC
CASSPFGTSSYEQYF
>TRBV5-1|TRBJ2-7|TRBD1|many
TGCGCCAGCAGCTCTACTACAGGGGCCCCCGACGAGCAGTACTTC
CASSSTTGAPDEQYF
>TRBV20-1|TRBJ1-3|TRBD1|many
TGCAGTGCGGGACAGGGGGGATATGGAAACACCATATATTTT
CSAGQGGYGNTIYF
>TRBV15|TRBJ2-1|NA|NA
TGTGCCACCAGCAGAGGTAACTCCCCGGGAGATGAGCAGTTCTTC
CATSRGNSPGDEQFF
>TRBV4-2|TRBJ1-2|NA|many
TGTGCCAGCAGCCCGACGAGGGATCCACTGTATGGCTACACCTTC
CASSPTRDPLYGYTF
>TRBV7-2|TRBJ2-5|NA|many
TGTGCCAGCCGAAGAGACCCCCAAGAGACCCAGTACTTC
CASRRDPQETQYF
>TRBV2|TRBJ2-5|NA|many
TGTGCCAGCACTCAACAGGGCGGAGATGAGACCCAGTACTTC
CASTQQGGDETQYF
>TRBV13|TRBJ2-7|NA|few
TGTGCCAGCAGCCCCGGCCCAATCAGAGGGGCCGAGCAGTACTTC
CASSPGPIRGAEQYF
>TRBV7-3|TRBJ2-3|NA|NA
TGTGCCAGCAGCTCCCCCCTCAGGGTAGATACGCAGTATTTT
CASSSPLRVDTQYF
>TRBV2|TRBJ2-3|TRBD2|few
TGTGCCAGCAACCGACTAGCGGGAGGGCCAGATACGCAGTATTTT
CASNRLAGGPDTQYF
>TRBV2|TRBJ1-6|TRBD1|many
TGTGCCAGCAGGGGACAGGGACAGGGACGGTCACCCCTCCACTTT
CASRGQGQGRSPLHF
>TRBV18|TRBJ2-3|TRBD2|few
TGTGCCAGCTCACCAAGGACTAGCGGGGCCAACACAGATACGCAGTATTTT
CASSPRTSGANTDTQYF
>TRBV6-2/TRBV6-3|TRBJ2-3|NA|NA
TGTGCCAGCAGTTACGGGGGGGCGCGGACAGATACGCAGTATTTT
CASSYGGARTDTQYF
>TRBV18|TRBJ1-1|NA|few
TGTGCCAGCTCACCACGAGAGGGGGGCCAGACTTTGAACACTGAAGCTTTCTTT
CASSPREGGQTLNTEAFF
>TRBV18|TRBJ2-7|TRBD1|many
TGTGCCAGCTCACCATCGGGACAGGGGGGAGCTCTACGAAAGCAGTACTTC
CASSPSGQGGALRKQYF
>TRBV6-5|TRBJ2-3|NA|many
TGTGCCAGCAGTTACTCGACCACAGATACGCAGTATTTT
CASSYSTTDTQYF
>TRBV3-1|TRBJ2-3|NA|many
TGTGCCAGCAGCCAAGATCGCGGTGAAGGCACAGATACGCAGTATTTT
CASSQDRGEGTDTQYF
>TRBV5-1|TRBJ2-3|TRBD1|many
TGCGCCAGCAGCTTGGAAGGGGGCACACGCACAGATACGCAGTATTTT
CASSLEGGTRTDTQYF
>TRBV29-1|TRBJ2-1|TRBD2|NA
TGCAGCGCTGGAAGGGAGGGCCTTCTCAATGAGCAGTTCTTC
CSAGREGLLNEQFF
>TRBV10-3|TRBJ2-1|TRBD1|many
TGTGCCATCATGAGAGGACAGGGCGGGGCTAATAATGAGCAGTTCTTC
CAIMRGQGGANNEQFF
>TRBV9|TRBJ2-1|NA|many
TGTGCCAGCAGCGCCCTGGGGAGGTCGGCCTACAATGAGCAGTTCTTC
CASSALGRSAYNEQFF
>TRBV6-5|TRBJ1-1|NA|few
TGTGCCAGCAGTTACTCGGGAGGGGAGAGGGCTTTCTTT
CASSYSGGERAFF
>TRBV9|TRBJ1-5|NA|many
TGTGCCAGCAGCAAAGATCTGGGGGCAGGTCAGCCCCAGCATTTT
CASSKDLGAGQPQHF
>TRBV29-1|TRBJ2-1|NA|many
TGCAGCGTTGAGGGCCCGGGTAGCTCCTACAATGAGCAGTTCTTC
CSVEGPGSSYNEQFF
>TRBV9|TRBJ2-5|TRBD2|NA
TGTGCCAGCAGCGTAGACGGAGCGGGGATAAAAGAGACCCAGTACTTC
CASSVDGAGIKETQYF
>TRBV12-3/TRBV12-4|TRBJ2-7|NA|NA
TGTGCCCCATACGTGGTTTCTCGGCACGAGCAGTACTTC
CAPYVVSRHEQYF
>TRBV4-1|TRBJ1-1|NA|many
TGCGCCAGCAGCCCTAGATTGGGGACTGAAGCTTTCTTT
CASSPRLGTEAFF
>TRBV2|TRBJ2-1|NA|NA
TGTGCCAGCACCCCTTCGCTGGAGGCGGCGATCTCCTACAATGAGCAGTTCTTC
CASTPSLEAAISYNEQFF
>TRBV12-3/TRBV12-4|TRBJ2-3|NA|many
TGTGCCAGCAGTGGGGGAAATACGCAGTATTTT
CASSGGNTQYF
>TRBV28|TRBJ1-6|NA|few
TGTGCCAGCACCCGAACAGGGAGCTCCTATAATTCACCCCTCCACTTT
CASTRTGSSYNSPLHF
>TRBV7-6|TRBJ2-1|TRBD2|many
TGTGCCAGCAGCTTCGGGACTAGCGGGAGAGGGGGGAATGAGCAGTTCTTC
CASSFGTSGRGGNEQFF
>TRBV11-2|TRBJ2-2|NA|NA
TGTGCCAGCAGAGCCGTTGGAGCGGCCATTATCGGGGAGCTGTTTTTT
CASRAVGAAIIGELFF
>TRBV27|TRBJ2-7|NA|few
TGTGCCAGCAGCCCCCCGGAGGAGCAGTACTTC
CASSPPEEQYF
>TRBV28|TRBJ2-7|NA|few
TGTGCCAGCAGATCAGGAGGGGACAGCAACGAGCAGTACTTC
CASRSGGDSNEQYF
>TRBV2|TRBJ1-6|NA|NA
TGTGCCAGCAGTGACCCGGGGGACAATTCACCCCTCCACTTT
CASSDPGDNSPLHF
>TRBV5-5|TRBJ1-5|NA|many
TGTGCCAGCAGCTTGGAGACAGGTCCTCAGCCCCAGCATTTT
CASSLETGPQPQHF
>TRBV7-9|TRBJ1-1|NA|few
TGTGCCAGCAGCTCGGGACTCTCCCCCGGCGGAGCTTTCTTT
CASSSGLSPGGAFF
>TRBV12-5|TRBJ1-1|NA|NA
TGTGCTAGTGACCCTCGGGGGTGGACTGAAGCTTTCTTT
CASDPRGWTEAFF
>TRBV3-1|TRBJ1-6|NA|NA
TGTGCCAGCAGCCCATTGGGGGATTATAATTCACCCCTCCACTTT
CASSPLGDYNSPLHF
>TRBV29-1|TRBJ1-1|TRBD1|many
TGCAGCGTTGAAAAGCAGGGGGGGACTGAAGCTTTCTTT
CSVEKQGGTEAFF
>TRBV20-1|TRBJ1-1|TRBD1|NA
TGCAGTGCTGCCGACAGGGTCAACACTGAAGCTTTCTTT
CSAADRVNTEAFF
>TRBV6-5|TRBJ1-1|TRBD1|many
TGTGCCAGCAGCTACATTAGAAACAGGGGTCGTGCTGAAGCTTTCTTT
CASSYIRNRGRAEAFF
>TRBV5-1|TRBJ1-4|NA|many
TGCGCCAGCAGCTTGGGTTGGCAGAATGAAAAACTGTTTTTT
CASSLGWQNEKLFF
>TRBV6-5|TRBJ1-1|NA|many
TGTGCCAGCAGTTACGGAGCAGGGAGCACTGAAGCTTTCTTT
CASSYGAGSTEAFF
>TRBV6-2/TRBV6-3|TRBJ2-5|NA|few
TGTGCCAGCAGTTACCCCTCGGAGACCCAGTACTTC
CASSYPSETQYF
>TRBV9|TRBJ1-2|NA|many
TGTGCCAGCAGCGGGGGAACAGTTTTTTATGTAGGCTACACCTTC
CASSGGTVFYVGYTF
>TRBV24-1|TRBJ1-1|NA|many
TGTGCCACCAGTGAGGGGCGAAGAGCTTTCTTT
CATSEGRRAFF